The 32 T cell receptor beta chains below were found in one sample sequenced in a study of graft-versus-host responses after intestinal transplantation. Sequencing used immunoSEQ multiplex PCR; TCRdb keeps in-frame clones, though not all of them. Of about 88,000 clones in the sample, about 95% were seen once. No antigens are known for them. This material consisted of unstimulated CD4+ T cells sorted from spleen or lymph node cells, taken before transplant. Receptor source: a human donor who was the organ donor for an intestinal transplant.

This chain links TRBV19 with TRBJ1-2; 7 bases match TRBD1. Germline-derived CDR1 and CDR2 are LNHDA and SQIVND (reference sequence). V was clipped by 5 bases and J by 2 bases; unmatched bases: 5. The CDR3 contains 14 residues. The CDR3 loop reads CASSARDRNYGYTF. The DNA for the CDR3 is TGTGCCAGTAGTGCCCGGGACAGAAACTATGGCTACACCTTC.

Only one count was recorded for this clone. This sequence joins TRBV28 and TRBJ2-1; TRBD1 aligns across 8 bases. The CDR3 is 14 residues long. The V segment lost 6 bases and the J segment 5 bases; nucleotides outside the gene matches: 6. Germline V gives CDR1 MDHEN, CDR2 SYDVKM. CDR3 nucleotides: TGTGCCAGCAGGGTGGGACAGGTTAACAATGAGCAGTTCTTC. It yields the protein CASRVGQVNNEQFF. The full variable domain, in which reference TRBV28 and TRBJ2-1 provide the parts outside the CDR3, is DVKVTQSSRYLVKRTGEKVFLECVQDMDHENMFWYRQDPGLGLRLIYFSYDVKMKEKGDIPEGYSVSREKKERFSLILESASTNQTSMYLCASRVGQVNNEQFFGPGTRLTVL.

V and J are TRBV5-6 and TRBJ2-7; D may be TRBD1 (5 bases). CDR3 length: 15 residues. Trimming removed 0 bases at V and 3 bases at J, with 13 bases between. Germline loops: CDR1 SGHDT, CDR2 YYEEEE. The CDR3 spells CASSLVSRVDYEQYF. CDR3 bases: TGTGCCAGCAGCTTGGTCTCCAGGGTGGACTACGAGCAGTACTTC.

J is TRBJ2-7 and V is TRBV15; 8 bases are shared with TRBD1. J lost 4 bases, V lost 3 bases, and 8 bases had no gene match. This CDR3 has 15 residues. Germline CDR1 and CDR2: LNHNV and YYDKDF (reference sequence). The CDR3 coding sequence is TGTGCCACCAGCAGTCGGACAGGGACATCGTACGAGCAGTACTTC. Translating it yields CATSSRTGTSYEQYF.

V gene TRBV9 combines with J gene TRBJ1-5; D ambiguous. The germline V and J ends were trimmed by 2 bases and 5 bases, with 14 bases remaining between them. In germline, CDR1 is SGDLS, CDR2 YYNGEE. This CDR3 contains 15 residues. This CDR3 reads CASSVSGLGYQPQHF. CDR3 DNA: TGTGCCAGCAGCGTGTCCGGACTGGGATATCAGCCCCAGCATTTT.

V and J are TRBV29-1 and TRBJ1-1; D is uncertain. The CDR3 is 15 residues long. The germline gives CDR1 SQVTM, CDR2 ANQGSEA. Trimming took off 0 bases at V and 3 bases at J, with 14 bases between the two ends. CDR3 DNA: TGCAGCGTTGAAGATCCGCGCACTAGGTACACTGAAGCTTTCTTT. It translates to CSVEDPRTRYTEAFF.

The V gene is TRBV4-1, the J gene TRBJ2-3; D is unclear. Trimming removed 1 base from V and 5 bases from J, with 16 bases in between. There are 16 residues in the CDR3. From germline, CDR1 is MGHRA and CDR2 YSYEKL. CDR3 protein: CASSQGRGSLGDTQYF. Here the CDR3 DNA reads TGCGCCAGCAGCCAAGGAAGAGGATCCCTCGGAGATACGCAGTATTTT.

This clone was counted a single time. The rearrangement joins TRBV19 to TRBJ1-2, with TRBD1 identical over 9 bases. The trim removed 8 bases at V and 6 bases at J, leaving 10 bases unmatched. The CDR3 totals 14 residues. From germline, CDR1 is LNHDA and CDR2 SQIVND (reference sequence). The chain's CDR3 is CASRYRGRTDGYTF. The CDR3 DNA sequence: TGTGCCAGTCGTTACAGGGGGCGGACGGATGGCTACACCTTC.

The gene calls are TRBV5-1 and TRBJ1-4; TRBD1 matches 11 bases. The CDR3 runs to 17 residues. Germline loops: CDR1 SGHRS, CDR2 YFSETQ. Trimming removed 0 bases from V and 8 bases from J; junction bases left unmatched: 9. The CDR3 nucleotides are TGCGCCAGCAGCTTGGCTAATGGACAGGGGGCGCGGGAAAAACTGTTTTTT. It translates to CASSLANGQGAREKLFF.

The CDR3, as DNA: TGCGCCAGCAGCTTGAGTCCCGGGGACACCGGGGAGCTGTTTTTT. As protein: CASSLSPGDTGELFF. This chain links TRBV5-1 with TRBJ2-2; D is possibly TRBD2 (5 bases). CDR1 SGHRS and CDR2 YFSETQ come from the germline V gene. Trimming took 1 base from V and 3 from J, leaving 10 bases between them. The CDR3 spans 15 residues.

The sample holds a few counts of this clone. The rearrangement joins TRBV6-9 to TRBJ1-2; 8 bases map to TRBD1. This CDR3 contains 15 residues. Per germline, CDR1 MNHGY and CDR2 SVAAGI. Trimming cost V 3 bases and J 0 bases; bases outside gene matches: 3. The CDR3 is CASSYSTGANYGYTF. The CDR3 nucleotides read TGTGCCAGCAGTTACTCGACAGGGGCTAACTATGGCTACACCTTC.

The chain has TRBV9 and TRBJ2-7; a weak D match, TRBD1 (5 bases). With 4 bases removed from V and 0 bases from J, the gap between germline ends came to 14 bases. The CDR3 contains 15 residues. Germline V gene data show CDR1 as SGDLS and CDR2 as YYNGEE. The CDR3 nucleotides are TGTGCCAGCAGCCCGAATCCAAGGGGCTCCTACGAGCAGTACTTC. Translation gives CASSPNPRGSYEQYF.

The chain uses TRBV29-1 and TRBJ2-3; 9 bases match TRBD1. CDR1 and CDR2 from the germline V gene are SQVTM and ANQGSEA. V lost 4 bases, J lost 7 bases, and 9 bases stayed unmatched. The CDR3 runs 14 residues. CDR3 DNA: TGCAGCGTTGTAGGGGACAGGGAAAGGAATACGCAGTATTTT. Its translation is CSVVGDRERNTQYF.

The chain joins TRBV7-8 to TRBJ1-3; D perhaps matches TRBD1 (5 bases). The CDR3 sequence is 15 residues long. Between the trimmed V and J ends, which lost 5 bases and 6 bases, there was a span of 17 bases. The germline CDR1 and CDR2 sequences are SGHVS and FQNEAQ. The CDR3 reads CASSPRGGSANTIYF. The CDR3 nucleotides read TGTGCCAGCAGCCCGAGGGGAGGGTCCGCAAACACCATATATTTT.

J is TRBJ1-2 and V is TRBV7-9; 9 bases are shared with TRBD1. Germline-derived CDR1 and CDR2 are SEHNR and FQNEAQ (reference sequence). The CDR3 has 15 amino acids. V lost 3 bases, J lost 4 bases, and 6 bases stayed unmatched. Here the CDR3 DNA reads TGTGCCAGCAGCTTGGGACAGGGCGGGGGCTATGGCTACACCTTC. Its translation: CASSLGQGGGYGYTF.

The chain joins TRBV7-3 to TRBJ1-1; D may be TRBD1 (6 bases). Germline CDR1 reads SGHTA; CDR2 reads FQGTGA. This CDR3 has 15 amino acids. V was trimmed by 0 bases and J by 1 base, leaving 9 bases between them. CDR3 region: CASSLTLGANTEAFF. The CDR3 coding sequence is TGTGCCAGCAGCTTAACGTTGGGGGCGAACACTGAAGCTTTCTTT.

The chain recombines TRBV6-5 with TRBJ1-1; TRBD1 matches at 7 bases. J lost 0 bases, V lost 6 bases, and 7 bases had no gene match. In germline, CDR1 is MNHEY, CDR2 SVGAGI. This CDR3 comprises 15 residues. The CDR3 loop is CASRRDRVVNTEAFF. Here the CDR3 DNA reads TGTGCCAGCAGGAGAGACAGGGTGGTGAACACTGAAGCTTTCTTT.

This chain links TRBV19 with TRBJ1-6, with D tentatively TRBD1 (6 bases). Germline V CDR1 and CDR2: LNHDA, SQIVND (reference sequence). Trimming stripped 6 bases from V and 11 bases from J, with 20 bases between. The CDR3 sequence is 15 residues long. The CDR3 nucleotides are TGTGCCAGTAGCCCTCCGGGGGCCTCTGCGCCACCCCTCCACTTT. Its translation is CASSPPGASAPPLHF.

This clone was detected only once. The chain links TRBV7-9 to TRBJ1-1, with D perhaps matching TRBD1 (5 bases). The CDR3 has 15 amino acids. From germline, CDR1 is SEHNR and CDR2 FQNEAQ (reference sequence). Trimming removed 2 bases at V and 1 base at J, with 11 bases between. The DNA of the CDR3 is TGTGCCAGCAGCTTACAAGGGGTGGCGAACACTGAAGCTTTCTTT. Its translation is CASSLQGVANTEAFF.

The chain carries TRBV6-1 and TRBJ2-5, with TRBD1 matching 9 bases. Losses at the gene ends were 4 bases for V and 4 bases for J; bases not matched to a gene: 7. CDR1 and CDR2 (germline): MNHNS, SASEGT. This CDR3 is 15 amino acids long. CDR3 in amino acids: CASSGGTGTAETQYF. The DNA for the CDR3 is TGTGCCAGCAGTGGGGGGACAGGGACTGCAGAGACCCAGTACTTC.

This chain connects TRBV9 to TRBJ2-2, with 12 positions matching TRBD2. This CDR3 has 18 residues. Looked up from germline, CDR1 is SGDLS and CDR2 is YYNGEE. Germline trimming cut 4 bases from V and 0 bases from J; bases unmatched to any gene: 7. The CDR3 reads CASSLRLAGAANTGELFF. CDR3 bases: TGTGCCAGCAGCTTGAGACTAGCGGGGGCCGCGAACACCGGGGAGCTGTTTTTT.

The rearrangement links TRBV6-1 to TRBJ1-5, with TRBD1 matching 7 bases. CDR1 MNHNS and CDR2 SASEGT come from the germline V gene. This CDR3 has 13 amino acids. Trimming removed 4 bases from V and 7 bases from J; junction bases left unmatched: 4. Here the CDR3 reads CASSATGAQPQHF. The CDR3 region has the DNA TGTGCCAGCAGTGCAACAGGGGCCCAGCCCCAGCATTTT.

The rearrangement links TRBV13 to TRBJ1-6; 8 nucleotides align to TRBD1. This CDR3 is 14 amino acids long. J was trimmed by 7 bases and V by 5 bases; bases with no gene match: 4. Germline V CDR1 and CDR2: PRHDT, FYEKMQ (reference sequence). In nucleotides, the CDR3 is TGTGCCAGCAGCGATAGACAGGGGAATTCACCCCTCCACTTT. It encodes CASSDRQGNSPLHF.

V usage is TRBV19 and J usage is TRBJ2-5, with D maybe TRBD1 (6 bases). Trimming left V 4 bases short and J 5 bases short, with 11 bases between. Per the germline V gene, CDR1 is LNHDA and CDR2 is SQIVND (reference sequence). CDR3 length: 13 residues. Written as DNA, the CDR3 is TGTGCCAGTAGTACTAATAGGGGGGAGACCCAGTACTTC. Translating it yields CASSTNRGETQYF.

V usage is TRBV11-3 and J usage is TRBJ1-2; tentative D call: TRBD1 (5 bases). V lost 5 bases and J lost 4, with 11 bases in between. Germline V gene sequence: CDR1 SGHNT, CDR2 YENEEA. This CDR3 contains 13 residues. As DNA, the CDR3 is TGTGCCAGCAGCCAGGACAACTTCTATGGCTACACCTTC. Protein: CASSQDNFYGYTF.

The V call is TRBV6-1, the J call TRBJ1-1, with 7 bases fitting TRBD1. V trimming: 6 bases; J trimming: 5 bases; junction bases outside the gene matches: 6. Per the germline V gene, CDR1 is MNHNS and CDR2 is SASEGT. The CDR3 is 13 amino acids. CDR3 nucleotide sequence: TGTGCCAGCAGGACAGGGAGAAGTACTGAAGCTTTCTTT. Translated: CASRTGRSTEAFF.

The table lists this clone with a few counts. The rearrangement joins TRBV6-1 to TRBJ1-5; 9 nucleotides match TRBD1. V dropped 4 bases and J dropped 7; count of bases not matched to a gene: 11. CDR3 length equals 16 residues. From germline, CDR1 is MNHNS and CDR2 SASEGT. CDR3 residues: CASSAEGQGSTQPQHF. The CDR3, as DNA: TGTGCCAGCAGTGCCGAGGGACAGGGATCTACACAGCCCCAGCATTTT.

This sequence joins TRBV10-3 and TRBJ1-4; 8 bases line up with TRBD1. Germline CDR1 is ENHRY and CDR2 is SYGVKD. The V segment lost 4 bases and the J segment 7 bases; nucleotides outside the gene matches: 5. The CDR3 totals 14 residues. The CDR3 loop is CAISAGQGAEKLFF. The CDR3 bases are TGTGCCATCAGTGCCGGCCAGGGGGCTGAAAAACTGTTTTTT.

This chain connects TRBV19 to TRBJ2-7; the match to TRBD1 covers 10 bases. The trim removed 2 bases at V and 1 base at J, leaving 2 bases unmatched. CDR1 and CDR2 from the germline V gene are LNHDA and SQIVND (reference sequence). This CDR3 contains 15 residues. In DNA form, the CDR3 reads TGTGCCAGTAGTATACCGGGACAGGGGTCCTACGAGCAGTACTTC. Protein product: CASSIPGQGSYEQYF. Based on the CDR3 plus reference TRBV19 and TRBJ2-7, the full variable domain is DGGITQSPKYLFRKEGQNVTLSCEQNLNHDAMYWYRQDPGQGLRLIYYSQIVNDFQKGDIAEGYSVSREKKESFPLTVTSAQKNPTAFYLCASSIPGQGSYEQYFGPGTRLTVT.

The chain employs TRBV7-8 and TRBJ2-5; 7 bases align to TRBD1. Unmatched junction bases numbered 5, after V lost 5 bases and J lost 2 bases. This CDR3 has 14 amino acids. The germline CDR1 and CDR2 sequences are SGHVS and FQNEAQ. The CDR3 is CASSKGTAQETQYF. Written as DNA, the CDR3 is TGTGCCAGCAGCAAAGGGACAGCGCAAGAGACCCAGTACTTC.

V usage is TRBV5-4 and J usage is TRBJ2-3, with 11 nucleotides matching TRBD2. Germline lookup yields CDR1 SGHNT and CDR2 YYREEE (reference sequence). This CDR3 has 17 amino acids. V shed 0 bases and J 0 bases; nucleotides not matched to a gene: 3. The CDR3 sequence is CASSLGLAGGSTDTQYF. CDR3 sequence (DNA): TGTGCCAGCAGCTTGGGTCTAGCGGGGGGTAGCACAGATACGCAGTATTTT. The full variable domain, completed using reference TRBV5-4 and TRBJ2-3, is ETGVTQSPTHLIKTRGQQVTLRCSSQSGHNTVSWYQQALGQGPQFIFQYYREEENGRGNFPPRFSGLQFPNYSSELNVNALELDDSALYLCASSLGLAGGSTDTQYFGPGTRLTVL.

This clone has only one observation. The rearrangement joins TRBV19 to TRBJ2-3; the D gene is possibly TRBD1 (5 bases). The CDR3 spans 15 residues. From germline, CDR1 is LNHDA and CDR2 SQIVND (reference sequence). V was trimmed by 3 bases and J by 6 bases, leaving 16 bases between them. The CDR3 protein is CASSMLAGRMDTQYF. As DNA, the CDR3 is TGTGCCAGTAGTATGTTGGCAGGGCGAATGGATACGCAGTATTTT.